Listed here are 4 T cell receptor beta chains from one sample, sequenced in a study of regulatory T cells in long-lasting Graves disease. Construction of the TCR beta libraries employed iRepertoire HTBI primers in conjunction with Arm-PCR of CDR3 regions. TCRdb independently ran MiXCR on the multiplex PCR reads; one entry per CDR3 protein. Among about 460,000 distinct CDR3 sequences listed, around a fifth were seen once. Time point noted: persistent/refractory GD, antithyroid drugs over 5 years with positive TRAb. The TCR library was prepared using RNA isolated from PBMCs. The sample in question was peripheral blood mononuclear cells (PBMCs), obtained when the disease was refractory, from a patient treated with antithyroid drugs. The origin of the receptors is a female donor with Graves disease.

This clonotype was observed at least ten times. V usage is TRBV12-3 or TRBV12-4 and J usage is TRBJ1-2, with D hard to call. V gave up 6 bases and J gave up 4 bases, with 12 bases separating them. The CDR3 runs 13 residues. This CDR3 reads CASSTRRTYGYTF. CDR3 bases: TGTGCCAGCAGCACACGACGGACCTATGGCTACACCTTC.

This clonotype was counted ten times or more. The rearrangement links TRBV7-2 to TRBJ2-7; D gene unclear. Looked up from germline, CDR1 is SGHTA and CDR2 is FQGNSA. This CDR3 is 13 amino acids long. Trimming removed 3 bases at V and 6 bases at J, with 12 bases between. The CDR3 nucleotides read TGTGCCAGCAGCTTCGGTTGGTCGGGCGAGCAGTACTTC. This translates into CASSFGWSGEQYF.

This clonotype appeared many times. The rearrangement joins TRBV6-9 to TRBJ1-2; D might be TRBD1 (6 bases). This CDR3 has 15 residues. Germline V gene lookup returns CDR1 MNHGY and CDR2 SVAAGI. V lost 3 bases and J 4 bases, leaving 15 bases between the germline ends. In nucleotides, the CDR3 is TGTGCCAGCAGTTACTCCCCCGGGACACTCTATGGCTACACCTTC. This gives the protein CASSYSPGTLYGYTF.

This clonotype appeared many times. V and J are TRBV20-1 and TRBJ1-1; D unresolved. The CDR3 consists of 11 residues. CDR1 is DFQATT and CDR2 is SNEGSKA in the germline V gene (reference sequence). V was cut by 7 bases and J by 6 bases, with 12 bases left in between. The CDR3 reads CSVRRGSEAFF. As DNA, the CDR3 is TGCAGTGTCCGACGGGGTTCTGAAGCTTTCTTT.